A single sample gave rise to the 22 T cell receptor beta chains below, sequenced in a study of OX40 agonist ivuxolimab in advanced cancers. TCRdb's table, derived via immunoSEQ multiplex PCR, lists solely in-frame clones and lacks some. The sample shows 100,000 or so clones, roughly 84% of them seen only once. The material sequenced was CD4+ or CD8+ T cells sorted from blood, taken in a trial of the OX40 agonist ivuxolimab. These receptors originate from an adult with an advanced solid tumor such as melanoma, head and neck, liver or kidney cancer.

The chain is built from TRBV5-5 and TRBJ2-5; no definite D call. Between the trimmed V and J ends, which lost 1 base and 5 bases, there was a span of 18 bases. Germline assignment: CDR1 SGHKS and CDR2 YYEKEE (reference sequence). The CDR3 covers 16 residues. CDR3 DNA sequence: TGTGCCAGCAGCTTGCCTCTCCTATCCCACTGGGAGACCCAGTACTTC. Translation gives CASSLPLLSHWETQYF.

The chain carries TRBV29-1 and TRBJ2-1; 11 bases are shared with TRBD2. The CDR3 totals 22 residues. V was pared by 4 bases and J by 0 bases, with 23 bases of the junction left unmatched. Germline CDR1 SQVTM, CDR2 ANQGSEA. The CDR3 DNA follows: TGCAGCGTTGGCCAGGGGCCCGACAGGGGACTAGCGGTAGCGAGCTCCTACAATGAGCAGTTCTTC. Translating gives CSVGQGPDRGLAVASSYNEQFF.

This clone was recorded only once. This chain connects TRBV19 to TRBJ1-1, with 7 bases identical to TRBD1. The V and J ends lost 6 bases and 5 bases, in that order; junction bases with no gene match: 15. Per the germline V gene, CDR1 is LNHDA and CDR2 is SQIVND (reference sequence). This CDR3 is 16 amino acids long. CDR3 DNA: TGTGCCAGTAGCCGACAGGGAAGGTGGACCTCGACTGAAGCTTTCTTT. As protein: CASSRQGRWTSTEAFF.

The chain links TRBV29-1 to TRBJ2-7; D unclear. Germline V gene lookup returns CDR1 SQVTM and CDR2 ANQGSEA. The CDR3 contains 15 residues. V lost 4 bases, J lost 0 bases, and 16 bases lay in between. In DNA, the CDR3 is TGCAGCGTTGGCTGGGGTTCCCAGGTCTCCTACGAGCAGTACTTC. As protein: CSVGWGSQVSYEQYF.

This sequence joins TRBV19 and TRBJ1-1; a possible D gene is TRBD1 (5 bases). Germline CDR1 LNHDA, CDR2 SQIVND (reference sequence). V was trimmed by 3 bases and J by 4 bases, leaving 12 bases between them. This CDR3 comprises 14 residues. The CDR3 bases are TGTGCCAGTAGTATCGGGGGAAGTGGCACTGAAGCTTTCTTT. It translates to CASSIGGSGTEAFF.

This clone has a handful of counts. Here the CDR3 DNA reads TGCGCCAGTCGGAAGCGGGGGGAGACCTACGAGCAGTACTTC. Translation gives CASRKRGETYEQYF. The chain links TRBV10-2 to TRBJ2-7, with 9 bases matching TRBD2. The CDR3 is 14 residues long. The junction had 8 bases not matched to a gene; V was cut back by 9 bases and J by 2 bases. Germline V gene data show CDR1 as WSHSY and CDR2 as SAAADI.

The chain links TRBV6-1 to TRBJ2-3; TRBD1 is a possible D gene (6 bases). The germline gives CDR1 MNHNS, CDR2 SASEGT. This CDR3 comprises 15 residues. Trimming cost V 4 bases and J 0 bases, with 11 bases left between them. The CDR3 here is CASSGGRPSTDTQYF. CDR3 in DNA: TGTGCCAGCAGTGGGGGGCGTCCTAGCACAGATACGCAGTATTTT.

The chain joins TRBV4-1 to TRBJ2-5; 15 nucleotides match TRBD2. From germline, CDR1 is MGHRA and CDR2 YSYEKL. Unmatched junction bases numbered 4, after V lost 0 bases and J lost 2 bases. This CDR3 spans 18 amino acids. The CDR3 loop reads CASSQDMGLAGGQETQYF. In DNA form, the CDR3 reads TGCGCCAGCAGCCAAGATATGGGACTAGCGGGGGGACAAGAGACCCAGTACTTC.

This chain uses TRBV10-2 with TRBJ2-7; 14 bases align to TRBD2. This CDR3 has 15 amino acids. Trimming took 6 bases from V and 3 from J; bases not matched to a gene: 4. Per the germline V gene, CDR1 is WSHSY and CDR2 is SAAADI. CDR3 amino acids: CASRMGLAGDYEQYF. The CDR3 region has the DNA TGCGCCAGCAGGATGGGACTAGCGGGGGACTACGAGCAGTACTTC.

This chain uses TRBV5-4 with TRBJ2-1; 7 bases are shared with TRBD2. The germline CDR1 and CDR2 sequences are SGHNT and YYREEE (reference sequence). CDR3 length: 16 residues. The J segment lost 0 bases and the V segment lost 3 bases, leaving 6 bases of the junction unmatched. DNA for the CDR3: TGTGCCAGCAGCTCCATGCGGGGGAGCTCCTACAATGAGCAGTTCTTC. It encodes CASSSMRGSSYNEQFF. Based on the CDR3 plus reference TRBV5-4 and TRBJ2-1, the full variable domain is ETGVTQSPTHLIKTRGQQVTLRCSSQSGHNTVSWYQQALGQGPQFIFQYYREEENGRGNFPPRFSGLQFPNYSSELNVNALELDDSALYLCASSSMRGSSYNEQFFGPGTRLTVL.

The chain uses TRBV5-5 and TRBJ1-6; TRBD1 is a possible D gene (5 bases). Trimming pared 6 bases from V and 0 bases from J, leaving 10 bases between. This CDR3 has 15 residues. Germline V gives CDR1 SGHKS, CDR2 YYEKEE (reference sequence). The CDR3 protein is CASIPGSSYNSPLHF. Here the CDR3 DNA reads TGTGCCAGCATCCCAGGGAGCTCCTATAATTCACCCCTCCACTTT.

The rearrangement joins TRBV19 to TRBJ2-3, with D perhaps matching TRBD1 (6 bases). The germline V and J ends were trimmed by 5 bases and 0 bases, with 12 bases remaining between them. The CDR3 is 15 amino acids. Germline V gene data show CDR1 as LNHDA and CDR2 as SQIVND (reference sequence). The CDR3 loop is CASSGGASSTDTQYF. The CDR3 DNA is TGTGCCAGTAGTGGGGGCGCCTCTAGCACAGATACGCAGTATTTT.

The chain is built from TRBV5-4 and TRBJ2-2, with D uncertain. Trimming pared 4 bases from V and 6 bases from J, leaving 10 bases between. The CDR3 sequence is 13 residues long. The germline CDR1 and CDR2 sequences are SGHNT and YYREEE (reference sequence). CDR3 coding DNA: TGTGCCAGCAGCCTTCTTGATTCCGGGGAGCTGTTTTTT. Translated: CASSLLDSGELFF.

The genes are TRBV30 and TRBJ1-5; D is uncertain. The CDR3 runs to 14 residues. V was trimmed by 0 bases and J by 6 bases, leaving 12 bases between them. CDR1 GTSNPN and CDR2 SVGIG come from the germline V gene (reference sequence). CDR3 protein: CAWSVERVGQPQHF. The CDR3 DNA reads as TGTGCCTGGAGTGTAGAAAGGGTAGGTCAGCCCCAGCATTTT.

This clone was seen only a few times. The chain uses TRBV11-2 and TRBJ1-4, with D possibly being TRBD1 (5 bases). The CDR3 sequence is 15 residues long. Trimming pared 4 bases from V and 3 bases from J, leaving 12 bases between. Germline loops: CDR1 SGHAT, CDR2 FQNNGV. This CDR3 is CASSSSRASNEKLFF. The CDR3 region has the DNA TGTGCCAGCAGCTCCTCCAGGGCCTCTAATGAAAAACTGTTTTTT.

The chain links TRBV27 to TRBJ1-1; maybe TRBD1 (6 bases). CDR3 length: 14 amino acids. The germline gives CDR1 MNHEY, CDR2 SMNVEV (reference sequence). Between the trimmed V and J ends, which lost 4 bases and 3 bases, there was a span of 12 bases. The CDR3 DNA reads TGTGCCAGCAGTTCCTTTACAGGGTACACTGAAGCTTTCTTT. Translating gives CASSSFTGYTEAFF.

This clone appeared a few times. This chain joins TRBV5-1 and TRBJ1-6; 8 nucleotides agree with TRBD1. CDR1 and CDR2 from the germline V gene are SGHRS and YFSETQ. This CDR3 has 15 residues. V lost 0 bases, J lost 7 bases, and 3 bases stayed unmatched. In nucleotides, the CDR3 is TGCGCCAGCAGCTTGGGCGACAGGGGAAATTCACCCCTCCACTTT. Protein: CASSLGDRGNSPLHF.

The chain recombines TRBV4-2 with TRBJ1-4, with 9 nucleotides matching TRBD1. Germline CDR1 reads LGHNA; CDR2 reads YNFKEQ. The CDR3 spans 15 residues. The junction had 6 bases not matched to a gene; V was cut back by 5 bases and J by 5 bases. The DNA for the CDR3 is TGTGCCAGCAGCTTCACGACAGGGGGAAATGAAAAACTGTTTTTT. The encoded protein is CASSFTTGGNEKLFF.

This sequence joins TRBV30 and TRBJ1-1, with D hard to call. Germline V gene sequence: CDR1 GTSNPN, CDR2 SVGIG (reference sequence). The V end lost 0 bases, the J end lost 1 base, and 6 bases lay between the germline ends. The CDR3 totals 13 residues. CDR3 amino acids: CAWSVTRNTEAFF. The DNA of the CDR3 is TGTGCCTGGAGTGTCACTCGGAACACTGAAGCTTTCTTT.

The V call is TRBV18, the J call TRBJ2-7; a possible D gene is TRBD2 (6 bases). The CDR3 contains 13 residues. Germline CDR1 KGHSH, CDR2 LQKENI. Trimming removed 2 bases from V and 7 bases from J, with 12 bases in between. The CDR3 DNA is TGTGCCAGCTCACCAGTGGGGAGCGGGGAGCAGTACTTC. Its protein product is CASSPVGSGEQYF.

This clone was observed a few times. The V gene is TRBV2, the J gene TRBJ2-1, with 13 bases that match TRBD2. Germline V lookup: CDR1 SNHLY, CDR2 FYNNEI. The trim removed 1 base at V and 7 bases at J, leaving 1 base unmatched. This CDR3 spans 15 amino acids. CDR3 coding DNA: TGTGCCAGCAGTGAAGAGACTAGCGGGGGGAATGAGCAGTTCTTC. Amino acid sequence: CASSEETSGGNEQFF.

This rearrangement joins TRBV11-2 to TRBJ2-1, with TRBD1 matching 9 bases. J lost 2 bases, V lost 5 bases, and 4 bases had no gene match. The CDR3 is 15 amino acids. Germline V gene data show CDR1 as SGHAT and CDR2 as FQNNGV. The CDR3 protein is CASSRDRGTYNEQFF. CDR3 coding DNA: TGTGCCAGCAGCCGAGACAGGGGGACCTACAATGAGCAGTTCTTC.